This entry lists 7 T cell receptor beta chains sequenced from one sample in a study of CD8 T cells in Susac syndrome. Reverse transcription used roughly 0.5 to 1 ug RNA and random hexamers. TCRdb re-analysed the immunoSEQ multiplex PCR reads in MiXCR, keeping a single row per CDR3 protein. The sample shows about 210,000 distinct CDR3 sequences, about 95% of them seen only once. Material: CD4+ T cells from PBMCs. These receptors were collected from a human donor with multiple sclerosis.

The genes are TRBV20-1 and TRBJ2-5; D is unclear. The germline CDR1 and CDR2 sequences are DFQATT and SNEGSKA (reference sequence). The CDR3 totals 14 residues. The V and J ends lost 4 bases and 6 bases respectively, with 18 bases between them. This CDR3 reads CSATDRVGPQTQYF. The CDR3, as DNA: TGCAGTGCTACAGATAGGGTAGGCCCGCAGACCCAGTACTTC.

The V call is TRBV27, the J call TRBJ2-7, with 7 bases matching TRBD1. The germline gives CDR1 MNHEY, CDR2 SMNVEV (reference sequence). The CDR3 is made up of 18 amino acids. The V segment lost 6 bases and the J segment 4 bases; nucleotides outside the gene matches: 21. This CDR3 is CASSLQGTGAVSSYEQYF. The CDR3 DNA reads as TGTGCCAGCAGCCTACAGGGGACGGGCGCCGTTAGTAGTTACGAGCAGTACTTC.

V is TRBV20-1 and J is TRBJ2-7; D is possibly TRBD2 (6 bases). CDR3 length: 12 residues. The V and J ends lost 6 bases and 2 bases respectively, with 11 bases between them. Germline-derived CDR1 and CDR2 are DFQATT and SNEGSKA (reference sequence). CDR3 residues: CSAAAGPYEQYF. The CDR3 DNA reads TGCAGTGCCGCGGCGGGACCCTACGAGCAGTACTTC.

The gene calls are TRBV28 and TRBJ1-5; 9 bases agree with TRBD1. This CDR3 has 15 amino acids. With V trimmed by 6 bases and J by 5 bases, 8 bases remained unmatched. The germline V gene encodes CDR1 MDHEN and CDR2 SYDVKM. The chain's CDR3 is CASRTTGGTDQPQHF. The CDR3 DNA follows: TGTGCCAGCAGAACTACAGGGGGCACGGATCAGCCCCAGCATTTT.

This rearrangement joins TRBV12-3 or TRBV12-4 to TRBJ1-5; 7 nucleotides agree with TRBD1. The CDR3 is 14 amino acids. With V trimmed by 5 bases and J by 6 bases, 7 bases remained unmatched. As DNA, the CDR3 is TGTGCCAGCAGTCCAACAGGGGAGGGTCAGCCCCAGCATTTT. As protein: CASSPTGEGQPQHF.

The chain uses TRBV29-1 and TRBJ2-2; D call uncertain. The CDR3 loop spans 13 amino acids. CDR1 and CDR2 from the germline V gene are SQVTM and ANQGSEA. V shed 3 bases and J shed 1 base, with 6 bases lying between them. This chain's CDR3 is CSVDRKNTGELFF. CDR3 sequence (DNA): TGCAGCGTTGACAGGAAGAACACCGGGGAGCTGTTTTTT.

V usage is TRBV5-1 and J usage is TRBJ2-1, with D unclear. The CDR3 is made up of 16 amino acids. Per the germline V gene, CDR1 is SGHRS and CDR2 is YFSETQ. V gave up 0 bases and J gave up 1 base, with 11 bases separating them. The chain's CDR3 is CASSLDLGGSYNEQFF. The CDR3 nucleotides are TGCGCCAGCAGCTTGGACCTCGGCGGATCCTACAATGAGCAGTTCTTC.